The T cell receptor (beta chain) described here comes from a study of CD8 T cells in Susac syndrome. Regarding the study as a whole: The TCR sequencing and HLA analysis in the study involved a relatively small number of individuals, as the study acknowledged.

Remarks on this clonotype: Its specificity is not known.

The T cells that were sequenced for TCR beta were CD8+ and CD4+ cells from blood. Negative isolation yielded CD8+ and CD4+ T cells; FACS enriched TEMRA cells. Random hexamers primed reverse transcription of about 0.45 to 1 ug RNA. TCRdb independently ran MiXCR on the immunoSEQ multiplex PCR reads; one entry per CDR3 protein. The table has over 130,000 distinct CDR3 sequences, more than 85% seen once. The clonotype was recovered from a human donor with Susac syndrome. Sequencing was performed on CD4+ T cells from PBMCs.

CDR3: CASSPREDGYTF. The DNA for the CDR3 is TGTGCCAGCTCACCGAGGGAGGATGGCTACACCTTC. The chain joins TRBV18 to TRBJ1-2; D is uncertain. The CDR3 totals 12 residues. The germline V gene has CDR1 KGHSH and CDR2 LQKENI. The V end lost 3 bases, the J end lost 6 bases, and 8 bases lay between the germline ends.